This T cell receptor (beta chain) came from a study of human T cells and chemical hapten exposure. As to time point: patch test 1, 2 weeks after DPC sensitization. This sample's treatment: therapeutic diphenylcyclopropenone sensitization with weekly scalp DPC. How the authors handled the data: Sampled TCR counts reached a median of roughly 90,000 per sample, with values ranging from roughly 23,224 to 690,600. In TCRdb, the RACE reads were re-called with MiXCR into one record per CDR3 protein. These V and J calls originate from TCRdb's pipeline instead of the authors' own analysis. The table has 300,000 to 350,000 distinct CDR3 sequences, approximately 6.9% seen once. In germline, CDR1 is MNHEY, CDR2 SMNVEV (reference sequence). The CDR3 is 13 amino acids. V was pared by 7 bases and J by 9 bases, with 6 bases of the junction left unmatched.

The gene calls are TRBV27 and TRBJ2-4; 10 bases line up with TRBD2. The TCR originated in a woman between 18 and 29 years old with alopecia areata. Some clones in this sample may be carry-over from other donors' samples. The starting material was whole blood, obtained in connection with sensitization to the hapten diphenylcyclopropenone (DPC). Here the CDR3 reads CASTERGGSIQYF. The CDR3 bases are TGTGCCAGCACCGAGCGGGGGGGCAGCATTCAGTACTTC.